At least ten counts were recorded for the clone carrying this T cell receptor (beta chain). Its antigen is undetermined. Germline CDR1 and CDR2: MNHNY and SVGAGI (reference sequence). With 7 bases removed from V and 0 bases from J, the gap between germline ends came to 6 bases. This CDR3 spans 12 amino acids. Using a CD8+CD4-CCR7+CD45RA+ phenotype, naive CD8 T cells were sorted. These data come from a study of molecular identifiers for immune sequencing clone quantification. The overall study: Replicate experiments divided RNA from 20,000 or 100,000 naive CD8 cells into five parts and sequenced four. Study-wide points: Barcodes shared by identical TCR molecules could lead to underestimated sizes of highly expanded clones.

Using its own MiXCR run on the PCR reads, TCRdb lists one record per CDR3 protein. The sample shows about 640,000 distinct CDR3 sequences, approximately 20% of them seen only once. Source material: naive CD8+ T cells from blood, with Jurkat cell RNA spiked in. Subset described: FACS-sorted CD8+CD4-CCR7+CD45RA+ naive T cells. The chain employs TRBV6-6 and TRBJ2-5; no clear D gene. This receptor was identified in a human donor in good health. Some libraries in this study had Jurkat cell RNA spiked in. Here the CDR3 reads CASMGYQETQYF. DNA for the CDR3: TGTGCCAGCATGGGGTACCAAGAGACCCAGTACTTC.